The sequence of this TCR beta chain was determined in a study of T cells after posttransplantation cyclophosphamide. To note about this clone: Antigen unknown.

Some clones are missing from TCRdb's copy, which holds only in-frame ones; the method was immunoSEQ multiplex PCR. The profile shows tens of thousands of clones, approximately 70% of them singletons. The study's findings and limits: Recipient CMV seropositivity and CMV reactivation strongly tracked TRB clonality. Tissue-infiltrating T cells from skin or gut overlapped little with blood T cells. Later post-transplant blood repertoires were often dominated by donor CD8+ memory clones.

CDR1 SGHDT and CDR2 YYEEEE come from the germline V gene. The CDR3 contains 13 residues. The V segment lost 5 bases and the J segment 11 bases; nucleotides outside the gene matches: 12. The V call is TRBV5-6, the J call TRBJ1-1, with TRBD1 identical over 7 bases. The sequence derives from an older woman in good health, CMV-negative, and a related stem cell transplant donor. Material: memory CD4+ T cells sorted from PBMCs. The CDR3 here is CASRHGTVGGAFF. The CDR3 nucleotides read TGTGCCAGCAGACATGGGACAGTCGGTGGGGCTTTCTTT.